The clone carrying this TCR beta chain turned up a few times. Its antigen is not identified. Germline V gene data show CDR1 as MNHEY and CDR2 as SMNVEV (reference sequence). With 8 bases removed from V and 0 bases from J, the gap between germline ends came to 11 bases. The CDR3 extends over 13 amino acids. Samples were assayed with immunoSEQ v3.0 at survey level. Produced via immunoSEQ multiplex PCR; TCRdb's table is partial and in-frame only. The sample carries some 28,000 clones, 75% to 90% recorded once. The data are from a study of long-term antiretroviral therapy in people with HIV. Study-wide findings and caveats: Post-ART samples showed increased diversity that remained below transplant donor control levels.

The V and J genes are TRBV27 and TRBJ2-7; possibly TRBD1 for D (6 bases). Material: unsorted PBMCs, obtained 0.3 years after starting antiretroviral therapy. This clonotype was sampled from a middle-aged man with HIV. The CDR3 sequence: CASGWTASYEQYF. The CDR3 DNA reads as TGTGCCAGCGGTTGGACAGCCTCCTACGAGCAGTACTTC.